Below, 32 T cell receptor beta chains from the same sample are listed, as sequenced in a study of CD8 T cells in ankylosing spondylitis. Study-level points and caveats: Several highly homologous variants made up a TCR beta motif that seemed to typify ankylosing spondylitis blood.

The antigens these receptors bind are not known. TCRdb called the 5' RACE reads again in MiXCR, with one record for every CDR3 protein. This table holds approximately 500,000 distinct CDR3 sequences, over 9.5% found once. The specimen was blood, either unsorted or a sorted T cell fraction (not recorded which). Receptors originate from a male donor with ankylosing spondylitis.

As for this clonotype: Because the CDR3's place on the DNA is in doubt, the DNA is left out and the CDR3 is given as listed by TCRdb. The V call is TRBV15, the J call TRBJ1-2; the listed D gene, TRBD1, was not tested against the DNA. 16 amino acids form the CDR3, both terminal residues included. Germline V CDR1 and CDR2: LNHNV, YYDKDF (reference sequence). CDR3: CATSRLSGQGAYGYTF.

This clonotype was detected many times. V gene TRBV2 combines with J gene TRBJ1-4; TRBD1 might be the D (5 bases). The CDR3 is made up of 15 amino acids. V lost 5 bases and J lost 0, with 10 bases in between. CDR1 SNHLY and CDR2 FYNNEI come from the germline V gene. The CDR3 loop is CASSRQGATNEKLFF. The CDR3, as DNA: TGTGCCAGCAGTAGGCAGGGAGCAACTAATGAAAAACTGTTTTTT.

The chain joins TRBV20-1 to TRBJ1-1, with D unresolved. The V and J ends lost 0 bases and 6 bases respectively, with 11 bases between them. The CDR3 has 13 amino acids. Germline values: CDR1 DFQATT, CDR2 SNEGSKA (reference sequence). The chain's CDR3 is CSAREGGRSEAFF. The DNA for the CDR3 is TGCAGTGCTAGAGAGGGTGGCAGGTCTGAAGCTTTCTTT.

This clonotype was picked up many times. The rearrangement links TRBV10-3 to TRBJ2-1; 9 bases map to TRBD2. Per germline, CDR1 ENHRY and CDR2 SYGVKD. CDR3 length equals 17 residues. The trim removed 4 bases at V and 7 bases at J, leaving 14 bases unmatched. The CDR3: CAISGGLDSGSENEQFF. The CDR3 bases are TGTGCCATCAGTGGGGGCCTAGATAGCGGGAGTGAAAATGAGCAGTTCTTC.

Here the CDR3 reads CASSQDWGGTEAFF. The DNA of the CDR3 is TGTGCCAGCAGCCAAGATTGGGGCGGCACTGAAGCTTTCTTT. The V call is TRBV14, the J call TRBJ1-1, with D possibly TRBD1 on 5 matching bases. The CDR3 sequence is 14 residues long. V lost 0 bases and J 4 bases, leaving 9 bases between the germline ends. CDR1 is SGHDN and CDR2 is FVKESK in the germline V gene. Variable domain in full (rest from reference TRBV14 and TRBJ1-1): EAGVTQFPSHSVIEKGQTVTLRCDPISGHDNLYWYRRVMGKEIKFLLHFVKESKQDESGMPNNRFLAERTGGTYSTLKVQPAELEDSGVYFCASSQDWGGTEAFFGQGTRLTVV.

This clonotype has ten or more counts. The chain is built from TRBV3-1 and TRBJ2-1, with TRBD2 identical over 11 bases. This CDR3 is 17 amino acids long. The germline V gene has CDR1 LGHDT and CDR2 YNNKEL (reference sequence). With V trimmed by 1 base and J by 7 bases, 9 bases remained unmatched. The CDR3 DNA is TGTGCCAGCAGCCAAGCTCCGGGACTAGCGGCAATTAATGAGCAGTTCTTC. Residues: CASSQAPGLAAINEQFF.

This chain uses TRBV28 with TRBJ2-7, with TRBD1 matching over 8 bases. The CDR3 is made up of 13 amino acids. V shed 9 bases, J shed 2 bases, and the junction held 6 bases outside the gene matches. Germline assignment: CDR1 MDHEN and CDR2 SYDVKM. The CDR3 protein is CASEQGGTYEQYF. The CDR3 DNA sequence: TGTGCCAGTGAACAGGGGGGTACCTACGAGCAGTACTTC.

At least ten counts were recorded for this clonotype. V gene TRBV7-2 combines with J gene TRBJ2-3; D perhaps matches TRBD2 (6 bases). Deletions cut 2 bases from V and 4 bases from J, with 13 bases between. Germline CDR1 and CDR2: SGHTA and FQGNSA. CDR3 length equals 15 residues. For the CDR3, the DNA is TGTGCCAGCAGCTTACAGTCGGGAGTCTCAGATACGCAGTATTTT. Translation gives CASSLQSGVSDTQYF.

This chain uses TRBV7-2 with TRBJ2-7; 7 bases line up with TRBD2. J gave up 4 bases and V 5 bases, and 11 bases lay outside the gene matches. The CDR3 totals 15 residues. Germline CDR1 is SGHTA and CDR2 is FQGNSA. DNA of the CDR3: TGTGCCAGCAGCCCAGGCGCTAGCGGCAGTTACGAGCAGTACGTC. Its translation is CASSPGASGSYEQYV.

This chain uses TRBV6-5 with TRBJ1-4, with no clear D. Germline CDR1 reads MNHEY; CDR2 reads SVGAGI. CDR3 length: 14 amino acids. Trimming left V 2 bases short and J 2 bases short, with 6 bases between. The CDR3 sequence is CASSYLNTNEKLFF. The CDR3 DNA follows: TGTGCCAGCAGTTACCTGAACACTAATGAAAAACTGTTTTTT.

This clonotype occurred a few times. As DNA, the CDR3 is TGCGCCAGCAGCCCAGGGGACCCCAATAAGAATGCCGGGGAGCTGTTTTTT. Translation: CASSPGDPNKNAGELFF. The rearrangement uses TRBV5-1 and TRBJ2-2; possibly TRBD1 for D (6 bases). V lost 4 bases, J lost 6 bases, and 22 bases lay in between. Germline CDR1 is SGHRS and CDR2 is YFSETQ. The CDR3 runs 17 residues.

This clonotype occurred many times. The genes are TRBV2 and TRBJ2-1; 11 bases match TRBD1. The germline CDR1 and CDR2 sequences are SNHLY and FYNNEI. V lost 8 bases to trimming and J lost 5 bases; unmatched junction nucleotides: 5. The CDR3 has 14 residues. CDR3 protein: CASLGDRGNNEQFF. DNA of the CDR3: TGTGCCAGCCTAGGGGACAGGGGGAACAATGAGCAGTTCTTC.

This clonotype was seen only a few times. The chain combines TRBV20-1 with TRBJ1-2; weak D call: TRBD1 (5 bases). This CDR3 contains 14 residues. V shed 3 bases and J shed 3 bases, with 14 bases lying between them. Germline CDR1 and CDR2: DFQATT and SNEGSKA (reference sequence). For the CDR3, the DNA is TGCAGTGCTAGCGAAGTCCAGGGCTACTATGGCTACACCTTC. As protein: CSASEVQGYYGYTF.

This clonotype was detected many times. This chain joins TRBV7-2 and TRBJ2-2, with D maybe TRBD2 (5 bases). V gave up 3 bases and J gave up 6 bases, with 14 bases separating them. The CDR3 loop spans 15 amino acids. CDR1 and CDR2 (germline): SGHTA, FQGNSA. The DNA for the CDR3 is TGTGCCAGCAGCTTGCGAGGAGGTTACGCCGGGGAGCTGTTTTTT. This sequence encodes CASSLRGGYAGELFF.

The V gene is TRBV7-6, the J gene TRBJ1-2; 7 bases match TRBD1. V was clipped by 5 bases and J by 5 bases; unmatched bases: 8. This CDR3 contains 14 residues. CDR1 is SGHVS and CDR2 is FNYEAQ in the germline V gene. The CDR3 bases are TGTGCCAGCAGCACGCCAGGGGGGCCTTATGGCTACACCTTC. This codes for CASSTPGGPYGYTF.

This clonotype was detected only a few times. The chain recombines TRBV12-3 or TRBV12-4 with TRBJ2-1; no definite D call. This CDR3 has 17 amino acids. V dropped 6 bases and J dropped 8 bases, with 26 bases sitting between them. CDR3 bases: TGTGCCAGCAGAGCCACTCACCTGGTAGGGCCAGTCCATGAGCAGTTCTTC. It codes for CASRATHLVGPVHEQFF.

This clonotype has ten or more counts. The J gene is TRBJ2-3, the V gene TRBV11-1, with TRBD1 matching 8 bases. V lost 4 bases and J lost 2; bases outside the gene matches: 5. This CDR3 region has 15 residues. Germline V gene lookup returns CDR1 SGHAT and CDR2 FQDESV (reference sequence). CDR3 protein: CASSSDRGPTDTQYF. In DNA, the CDR3 is TGTGCCAGCAGCTCAGACAGGGGACCCACAGATACGCAGTATTTT.

The J gene is TRBJ1-1, the V gene TRBV7-8; D is possibly TRBD1 (5 bases). The CDR3 contains 16 residues. The germline gives CDR1 SGHVS, CDR2 FQNEAQ. The ends were cut back, 5 bases at V and 6 bases at J, with 22 bases in the middle. The CDR3 loop is CASSPRPGKNLAEAFF. The CDR3 region has the DNA TGTGCCAGCAGCCCTCGTCCAGGGAAAAATCTGGCTGAAGCTTTCTTT. Supplemented by reference TRBV7-8 and TRBJ1-1, the full variable domain reads GAGVSQSPRYKVAKRGQDVALRCDPISGHVSLFWYQQALGQGPEFLTYFQNEAQLDKSGLPSDRFFAERPEGSVSTLKIQRTQQEDSAVYLCASSPRPGKNLAEAFFGQGTRLTVV.

This clonotype was observed a handful of times. The chain recombines TRBV29-1 with TRBJ1-4; 9 bases fit TRBD1. Trimming removed 4 bases from V and 8 bases from J; junction bases left unmatched: 5. Germline lookup yields CDR1 SQVTM and CDR2 ANQGSEA. The CDR3 consists of 13 residues. The CDR3, as DNA: TGCAGCGTTGGGACAGGGGCGAGGGAAAAACTGTTTTTT. Protein: CSVGTGAREKLFF.

The chain uses TRBV7-9 and TRBJ2-1, with 9 bases fitting TRBD2. V lost 5 bases to trimming and J lost 5 bases; unmatched junction nucleotides: 10. Looked up from germline, CDR1 is SEHNR and CDR2 is FQNEAQ (reference sequence). CDR3 length: 16 residues. The DNA of the CDR3 is TGTGCCAGCAGCAAACGTAGCGGGAGCGCTAACAATGAGCAGTTCTTC. Translated: CASSKRSGSANNEQFF.

The CDR3 loop reads CSVGADQETQYF. In nucleotides, the CDR3 is TGCAGCGTTGGGGCTGACCAAGAGACCCAGTACTTC. V is TRBV29-1 and J is TRBJ2-5; D remains unclear. The CDR3 runs to 12 residues. Germline V gene sequence: CDR1 SQVTM, CDR2 ANQGSEA. Trimming took 4 bases from V and 0 from J, leaving 6 bases between them.

The chain has TRBV3-1 and TRBJ1-2, with D unresolved. V lost 0 bases to trimming and J lost 2 bases, with 10 bases between them. Germline V lookup: CDR1 LGHDT, CDR2 YNNKEL (reference sequence). The CDR3 is 15 amino acids. The DNA of the CDR3 is TGTGCCAGCAGCCAAGATCTAAACAGAAACTATGGCTACACCTTC. Its translation is CASSQDLNRNYGYTF.

This clonotype was counted between two and nine times. The J gene is TRBJ1-1, the V gene TRBV7-8; 7 nucleotides align to TRBD1. CDR1 is SGHVS and CDR2 is FQNEAQ in the germline V gene. The J segment lost 7 bases and the V segment lost 3 bases, leaving 5 bases of the junction unmatched. This CDR3 spans 13 amino acids. The DNA for the CDR3 is TGTGCCAGCAGCTTTACAGGGGCTGGTGAAGCTTTCTTT. Translation gives CASSFTGAGEAFF.

This chain links TRBV5-1 with TRBJ2-3; the D gene could be TRBD1 or TRBD2 (6 bases each). CDR1 is SGHRS and CDR2 is YFSETQ in the germline V gene. The CDR3 is 17 residues long. Trimming took 4 bases from V and 6 from J, leaving 24 bases between them. CDR3 in amino acids: CASSPQGTSSVLDTQYF. CDR3 bases: TGCGCCAGCAGCCCCCAGGGGACTTCATCCGTTTTGGATACGCAGTATTTT.

The rearrangement uses TRBV10-3 and TRBJ2-3; no reliable D call. V lost 6 bases and J lost 4, with 17 bases in between. The length of the CDR3 is 15 residues. Germline CDR1 ENHRY, CDR2 SYGVKD. The CDR3 reads CAIRNDELQADTQYF. The DNA of the CDR3 is TGTGCCATCAGAAACGACGAGTTGCAGGCAGATACGCAGTATTTT.

The rearrangement uses TRBV7-9 and TRBJ2-7; 7 nucleotides match TRBD2. The CDR3 has 15 amino acids. V shed 5 bases, J shed 4 bases, and the junction held 11 bases outside the gene matches. Looked up from germline, CDR1 is SEHNR and CDR2 is FQNEAQ (reference sequence). The CDR3 region is CASSQTTAGSYEQYF. The CDR3 coding sequence is TGTGCCAGCAGCCAAACGACAGCGGGGTCTTACGAGCAGTACTTC.

This clonotype was seen more than once but under ten times. The chain carries TRBV7-2 and TRBJ2-3; 12 bases map to TRBD2. The CDR3 runs 17 residues. Trimming removed 1 base from V and 3 bases from J; junction bases left unmatched: 5. In germline, CDR1 is SGHTA, CDR2 FQGNSA. CDR3 amino acids: CASSLGTSGIGTDTQYF. CDR3 nucleotides: TGTGCCAGCAGCTTAGGGACTAGCGGGATCGGAACAGATACGCAGTATTTT.

J is TRBJ2-5 and V is TRBV14; D possibly matches TRBD1 or TRBD2 (5 bases each). V was clipped by 5 bases and J by 0 bases, with 13 bases between them. Germline loops: CDR1 SGHDN, CDR2 FVKESK. The length of the CDR3 is 15 residues. The CDR3 DNA sequence: TGTGCCAGCAGCGGTTTCGAGGGGTACCAAGAGACCCAGTACTTC. The encoded protein is CASSGFEGYQETQYF.

The CDR3 is CASSPGTSPNNEQFF. CDR3 nucleotide sequence: TGTGCCAGCAGCCCCGGGACTAGCCCTAACAATGAGCAGTTCTTC. The genes are TRBV5-5 and TRBJ2-1, with TRBD2 matching 9 bases. The germline V gene has CDR1 SGHKS and CDR2 YYEKEE (reference sequence). J lost 5 bases, V lost 4 bases, and 7 bases had no gene match. This CDR3 has 15 amino acids.

The gene calls are TRBV6-5 and TRBJ2-2; D is ambiguous. The V end lost 4 bases, the J end lost 1 base, and 13 bases lay between the germline ends. This CDR3 spans 16 amino acids. CDR1 MNHEY and CDR2 SVGAGI come from the germline V gene. The CDR3 spells CASSLSGYLNTGELFF. The DNA of the CDR3 is TGTGCCAGCAGTTTATCGGGCTACTTGAACACCGGGGAGCTGTTTTTT.

This clonotype was observed a handful of times. J is TRBJ1-1 and V is TRBV12-3 or TRBV12-4; D not certain. This CDR3 is 15 amino acids long. V gave up 5 bases and J gave up 1 base, with 14 bases separating them. CDR3 region: CASSLRLSPNTEAFF. CDR3 nucleotides: TGTGCCAGCAGTCTTCGACTTTCTCCGAACACTGAAGCTTTCTTT.

The V and J genes are TRBV3-1 and TRBJ2-3; perhaps TRBD2 as D (6 bases). CDR3 length: 13 residues. Germline lookup yields CDR1 LGHDT and CDR2 YNNKEL (reference sequence). V was cut by 6 bases and J by 6 bases, with 13 bases left in between. CDR3 in amino acids: CASSQTSSDTQYF. The CDR3 coding sequence is TGTGCCAGCAGTCAGACTAGTTCGGATACGCAGTATTTT.